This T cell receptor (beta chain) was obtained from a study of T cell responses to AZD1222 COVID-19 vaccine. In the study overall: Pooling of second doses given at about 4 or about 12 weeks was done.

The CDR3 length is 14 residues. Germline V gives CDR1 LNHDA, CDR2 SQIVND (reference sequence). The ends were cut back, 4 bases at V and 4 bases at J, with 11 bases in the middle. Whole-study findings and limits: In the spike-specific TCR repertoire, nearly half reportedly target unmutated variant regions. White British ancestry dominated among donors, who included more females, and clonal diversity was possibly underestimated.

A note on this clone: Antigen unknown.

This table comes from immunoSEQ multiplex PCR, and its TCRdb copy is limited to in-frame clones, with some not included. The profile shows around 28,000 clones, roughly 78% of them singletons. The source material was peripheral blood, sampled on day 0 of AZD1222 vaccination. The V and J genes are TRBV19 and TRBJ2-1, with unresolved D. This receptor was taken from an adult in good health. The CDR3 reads CASSKSVNYNEQFF. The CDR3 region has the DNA TGTGCCAGTAGTAAGTCTGTTAATTACAATGAGCAGTTCTTC. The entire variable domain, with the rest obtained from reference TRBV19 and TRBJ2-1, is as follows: DGGITQSPKYLFRKEGQNVTLSCEQNLNHDAMYWYRQDPGQGLRLIYYSQIVNDFQKGDIAEGYSVSREKKESFPLTVTSAQKNPTAFYLCASSKSVNYNEQFFGPGTRLTVL.